This paragraph covers one TCR beta chain sequence. Libraries were prepared by immunoSEQ multiplex PCR; TCRdb keeps only in-frame clonotypes and omits some of them. The data hold fewer than 80,000 clones, with about four fifths observed a single time. This CDR3 contains 15 residues. Unmatched junction bases numbered 6, after V lost 1 base and J lost 4 bases. Germline CDR1 and CDR2: MNHEY and SVGEGT. The sample originates from a study of blood T cell repertoires in COVID-19. The sequenced sample was peripheral blood. This sequence originates from a woman of 80 years or more with acute or convalescent COVID-19. The chain recombines TRBV6-2 or TRBV6-3 with TRBJ1-1; 7 nucleotides match TRBD1. The DNA for the CDR3 is TGTGCCAGCAGTTACTTAGGAACAGGGGTCACTGAAGCTTTCTTT. Translated, it gives CASSYLGTGVTEAFF.